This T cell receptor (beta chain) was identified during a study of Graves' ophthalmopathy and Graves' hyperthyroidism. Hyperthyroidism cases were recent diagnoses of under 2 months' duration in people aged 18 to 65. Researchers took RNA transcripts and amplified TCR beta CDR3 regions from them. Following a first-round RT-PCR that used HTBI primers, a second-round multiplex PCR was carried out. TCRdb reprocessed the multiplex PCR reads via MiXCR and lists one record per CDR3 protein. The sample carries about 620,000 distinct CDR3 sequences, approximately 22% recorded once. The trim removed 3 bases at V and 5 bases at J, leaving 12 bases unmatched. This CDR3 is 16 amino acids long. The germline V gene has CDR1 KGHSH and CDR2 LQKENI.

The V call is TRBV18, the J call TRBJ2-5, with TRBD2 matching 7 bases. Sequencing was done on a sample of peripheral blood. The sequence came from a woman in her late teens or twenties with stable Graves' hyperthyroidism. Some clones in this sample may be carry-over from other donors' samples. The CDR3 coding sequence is TGTGCCAGCTCACCGCCCGGACCGATAGCGGGTGAGACCCAGTACTTC. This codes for CASSPPGPIAGETQYF.